Below are 11 T cell receptor beta chains sequenced from a single sample in a study of blood T cell repertoires in COVID-19. Sequencing was performed with immunoSEQ multiplex PCR; in TCRdb, only in-frame clones are kept and a portion is missing. This sample has fewer than 150,000 clones, with over 80% found just once. Specimen: peripheral blood. The source is a woman aged 50 to 60 with acute or convalescent COVID-19.

The count of this clone is one. The chain combines TRBV7-3 with TRBJ2-4; TRBD1 matches at 10 bases. CDR3 size: 15 residues. V dropped 4 bases and J dropped 8; count of bases not matched to a gene: 8. Germline-derived CDR1 and CDR2 are SGHTA and FQGTGA. The CDR3 reads CASSSSGTGADIQYF. The CDR3 DNA reads TGTGCCAGCAGCTCCTCCGGGACAGGGGCTGACATTCAGTACTTC.

V usage is TRBV2 and J usage is TRBJ2-7, with D possibly matching TRBD1 (6 bases). Germline values: CDR1 SNHLY, CDR2 FYNNEI. This CDR3 spans 14 amino acids. V dropped 7 bases and J dropped 4 bases, with 17 bases sitting between them. CDR3 coding DNA: TGTGCCAGCATGGGGACCCAGGGGTTATACGAGCAGTACTTC. Protein product: CASMGTQGLYEQYF.

The gene calls are TRBV24-1 and TRBJ1-5, with TRBD1 matching 7 bases. The V gene's germline CDR1 is KGHDR and CDR2 SFDVKD. V was clipped by 6 bases and J by 7 bases; unmatched bases: 5. The CDR3 consists of 13 residues. The CDR3 bases are TGTGCCACCAGTCTCACAGGGGAGCAGCCCCAGCATTTT. Translation: CATSLTGEQPQHF.

The V call is TRBV7-3, the J call TRBJ1-4; a weak D match, TRBD1 (6 bases). Germline V CDR1 and CDR2: SGHTA, FQGTGA. The CDR3 covers 14 residues. V was trimmed by 10 bases and J by 3 bases, leaving 15 bases between them. The DNA for the CDR3 is TGTGCCATTTCTCTACAGGGTCCTAATGAAAAACTGTTTTTT. It translates to CAISLQGPNEKLFF.

This chain connects TRBV10-3 to TRBJ2-3, with TRBD2 matching 14 bases. This CDR3 has 16 residues. CDR1 ENHRY and CDR2 SYGVKD come from the germline V gene. The V and J ends lost 6 bases and 2 bases, in that order; junction bases with no gene match: 4. CDR3 in DNA: TGTGCCATCAGCGGACTAGCGGGGGGTGACACAGATACGCAGTATTTT. Residues: CAISGLAGGDTDTQYF.

V and J are TRBV7-2 and TRBJ1-3; a possible D gene is TRBD1 (6 bases). Trimming shortened V by 1 base and J by 0 bases, and 10 bases separated the two germline ends. The CDR3 is 16 amino acids. Per germline, CDR1 SGHTA and CDR2 FQGNSA. DNA for the CDR3: TGTGCCAGCAGCTTAGACGGCAGGGGCTCTGGAAACACCATATATTTT. Amino acids: CASSLDGRGSGNTIYF.

The chain has TRBV7-2 and TRBJ1-2; D is uncertain. The CDR3 totals 12 residues. Germline CDR1 reads SGHTA; CDR2 reads FQGNSA. V was pared by 1 base and J by 8 bases, with 8 bases between. CDR3 sequence reads: CASSLGLEGYTF. The CDR3 DNA follows: TGTGCCAGCAGCTTAGGTCTCGAGGGCTACACCTTC.

This clone was counted once. The chain joins TRBV7-8 to TRBJ1-6; TRBD1 matches at 8 bases. V lost 3 bases and J lost 10; bases outside the gene matches: 5. Germline lookup yields CDR1 SGHVS and CDR2 FQNEAQ. The CDR3 loop spans 14 amino acids. CDR3 DNA: TGTGCCAGCAGCTTGTACAGGGGGAACTCACCCCTCCACTTT. Protein product: CASSLYRGNSPLHF.

This clone has a handful of counts. The rearrangement links TRBV3-1 (or the pseudogene TRBV3-2) to TRBJ1-3, with TRBD1 as a possible D gene (5 bases). CDR1 is LGHDT and CDR2 is YNNKEL in the germline V gene (reference sequence). The V end was cut by 4 bases, the J end by 0 bases, with 10 bases between. The CDR3 is 15 residues long. The CDR3 sequence: CASSPSTGSGNTIYF. The CDR3 nucleotides read TGTGCCAGCAGCCCGTCCACAGGCTCTGGAAACACCATATATTTT.

The chain combines TRBV7-2 with TRBJ1-5; no reliable D call. V was cut by 1 base and J by 2 bases, with 12 bases left in between. This CDR3 has 16 residues. Germline assignment: CDR1 SGHTA and CDR2 FQGNSA. CDR3 in DNA: TGTGCCAGCAGCTTAGATAGTTATCAGGGCAATCAGCCCCAGCATTTT. The encoded protein is CASSLDSYQGNQPQHF.

The chain has TRBV6-5 and TRBJ2-3; 11 nucleotides match TRBD2. This CDR3 is built from 14 residues. The junction had 5 bases not matched to a gene; V was cut back by 10 bases and J by 2 bases. Germline CDR1 and CDR2: MNHEY and SVGAGI. The chain's CDR3 is CATGTSGNTDTQYF. For the CDR3, the DNA is TGTGCCACCGGGACTAGCGGCAACACAGATACGCAGTATTTT.